Given below is one T cell receptor (beta chain) in context. Its antigen is still unknown. One entry per CDR3 protein results from TCRdb running MiXCR on the RACE reads. The data contain about 140,000 distinct CDR3 sequences, about an eighth of them singletons. This sample is part of a study of human T cells and chemical hapten exposure. Looking at the study overall: Diphenylcyclopropenone doses were given weekly to the scalps of patients across the approximately 24-week study. Broader study findings: Donors' alopecia may make their immune response differ from healthy people's. It was expanded TCRs that formed significantly more large CDR3 similarity clusters than controls did.

Germline lookup yields CDR1 MNHEY and CDR2 SMNVEV (reference sequence). The CDR3 has 15 residues. The V end was cut by 9 bases, the J end by 12 bases, with 27 bases between. Time point of the sample: patch test 2, 6 weeks after DPC sensitization. Treatment in this sample: therapeutic diphenylcyclopropenone sensitization with weekly scalp DPC. This chain joins TRBV27 and TRBJ1-5, with D possibly matching TRBD1 (5 bases). The sample in question was whole blood, obtained in connection with sensitization to the hapten diphenylcyclopropenone (DPC). The receptor was isolated from a woman in her forties or fifties with alopecia areata. Some clones in this sample may be carry-over from other donors' samples. The CDR3 bases are TGTGCCAGAACCCTTGAAGTGCCAGGGTTGACCCACCAGCATTTT. Amino acid sequence: CARTLEVPGLTHQHF.